This TCR beta chain was obtained from a study of CD8 T cells in ankylosing spondylitis. Study findings and constraints: Reportedly, disease-linked clones are significantly enriched in ankylosing spondylitis patients' matched synovial fluid. Certain motif variants had earlier appeared in reactive arthritis synovial fluid and blood. Within peripheral blood, clones linked to disease were CD8+ and relatively rare. What appeared characteristic of ankylosing spondylitis blood was a TCR beta motif of several highly homologous variants.

Quantitative 5'-RACE with molecular barcodes produced the TCR beta libraries. TCRdb redid the calling of the 5' RACE reads with MiXCR, one entry per CDR3 protein. The data contain around 770,000 distinct CDR3 sequences, about 12% of them singletons. The germline gives CDR1 SGHVS, CDR2 FNYEAQ. The CDR3 has 13 amino acids. Trimming pared 3 bases from V and 6 bases from J, leaving 9 bases between. With respect to this clonotype: What it binds is unknown.

Sequencing was carried out using blood, either unsorted or a sorted T cell fraction (not recorded which). The TCR sequence derives from a male donor with ankylosing spondylitis. The chain recombines TRBV7-6 with TRBJ2-1, with D possibly being TRBD2 (6 bases). This CDR3 is CASSFTSFNEQFF. Written as DNA, the CDR3 is TGTGCCAGCAGCTTTACTAGCTTCAATGAGCAGTTCTTC.